The sequence of this T cell receptor beta chain was determined in a study of blood T cell repertoires in COVID-19. On the study more broadly: In each case, the material was cDNA or gDNA derived from T cells, B-cell-depleted T cells, or PBMCs.

Per the study methods: Amplifying reference gene primers gave estimates of nucleated cell counts. Assay used: immunoSEQ multiplex PCR; TCRdb lists only in-frame clones, some missing. V and J calls plus clone size are reproduced from that table; the DNA served to infer D and trimming. There are about 84,000 clones in the sample; approximately 81% occur only once, and 15% to 17% lies in the top ten. Trimming at V came to 0 bases and at J to 9 bases, leaving 6 bases not matched to a gene. Germline V gene sequence: CDR1 LNHDA, CDR2 SQIVND (reference sequence). The CDR3 totals 14 residues. The specimen was peripheral blood. The chain has TRBV19 and TRBJ2-7; 9 nucleotides align to TRBD1. The TCR originated in a woman of 80 years or more with acute or convalescent COVID-19. As DNA, the CDR3 is TGTGCCAGTAGTATAGATCCGGCGGACAGGGGGCAGTACTTC. The encoded protein is CASSIDPADRGQYF.